These 7 T cell receptor beta chains were sequenced from one sample in a study of T-cell reconstitution after alpha-beta-depleted transplantation in children. Construction of the TCRbeta library involved unique molecular identifiers. TCRdb fed the PCR reads into MiXCR, producing one record per CDR3 protein. Here the sample spans over 45,000 distinct CDR3 sequences, about 40% being singletons. Specimen: PBMCs, mostly from graft donor cells, collected 360 days after TCRalphabeta/CD19-depleted stem cell transplant. These receptors all stem from a male patient younger than 18 who had a stem cell transplant for acute lymphoblastic leukemia, so the T cells may come from the graft donor.

The J gene is TRBJ2-1, the V gene TRBV11-2, with 11 bases that match TRBD2. In germline, CDR1 is SGHAT, CDR2 FQNNGV. The CDR3 extends over 16 amino acids. V gave up 0 bases and J gave up 4 bases; unmatched junction bases: 2. In DNA form, the CDR3 reads TGTGCCAGCAGCTTAGATCTAGCGGGGGGATACAATGAGCAGTTCTTC. This encodes CASSLDLAGGYNEQFF.

This clonotype was detected only once. The rearrangement joins TRBV29-1 to TRBJ2-3; 9 bases align to TRBD1. The CDR3 runs to 13 residues. Per the germline V gene, CDR1 is SQVTM and CDR2 is ANQGSEA. The trim removed 5 bases at V and 6 bases at J, leaving 6 bases unmatched. This CDR3 reads CSVHHRGPDTQYF. CDR3 DNA sequence: TGCAGCGTTCACCACAGGGGGCCCGATACGCAGTATTTT.

The genes are TRBV27 and TRBJ2-7, with a weak D call TRBD1 (7 bases). CDR1 and CDR2 (germline): MNHEY, SMNVEV (reference sequence). CDR3 length equals 14 residues. The V end was cut by 3 bases, the J end by 4 bases, with 13 bases between. CDR3 loop: CASSFATGRYEQYF. CDR3 DNA: TGTGCCAGCAGTTTCGCGACAGGGAGGTACGAGCAGTACTTC.

In this sample, this clonotype turned up a few times. This chain uses TRBV3-1 with TRBJ1-2; D remains unclear. CDR1 is LGHDT and CDR2 is YNNKEL in the germline V gene (reference sequence). Between the trimmed V and J ends, which lost 0 bases and 5 bases, there was a span of 10 bases. CDR3 size: 14 residues. The CDR3 reads CASSQDATAYGYTF. The DNA of the CDR3 is TGTGCCAGCAGCCAAGATGCTACAGCGTATGGCTACACCTTC.

In its sample, this clonotype was seen a few times. The rearrangement uses TRBV20-1 and TRBJ2-1; TRBD2 aligns across 13 bases. V gave up 3 bases and J gave up 8 bases; unmatched junction bases: 7. Germline CDR1 reads DFQATT; CDR2 reads SNEGSKA (reference sequence). The CDR3 length is 15 residues. CDR3 DNA: TGCAGTGCTAGGTTTCTCGGACTAGCGGGAGATGAGCAGTTCTTC. Amino acid sequence: CSARFLGLAGDEQFF.

The chain employs TRBV28 and TRBJ1-2; D perhaps matches TRBD1 (5 bases). V was shortened by 3 bases and J by 5 bases, with 13 bases between the two germline ends. Per germline, CDR1 MDHEN and CDR2 SYDVKM. The CDR3 is 14 amino acids. As DNA, the CDR3 is TGTGCCAGCAGTTTCGGGGCAACTTGGTATGGCTACACCTTC. This gives the protein CASSFGATWYGYTF.

This clonotype showed up just a few times. The chain recombines TRBV6-1 with TRBJ2-3; 11 bases fit TRBD2. Germline V gives CDR1 MNHNS, CDR2 SASEGT. CDR3 length equals 15 residues. V was pared by 6 bases and J by 1 base, with 3 bases of the junction left unmatched. The CDR3 DNA reads TGTGCCAGCAGGATAGCGGGGGGGGGCACAGATACGCAGTATTTT. This translates into CASRIAGGGTDTQYF.